This TCR beta chain emerged from a study of blood T cell repertoires in COVID-19 (dated by TCRdb to about 2020). At the level of the whole study: Samples covering the acute and convalescent phases of COVID-19 were provided by collaborators in the United States, Italy and Spain. The prospective study material was composed of cDNA or gDNA derived from T cells, B-cell-depleted T cells, or PBMCs. Subjects who had been exposed to COVID-19, were actively infected with it, or had recovered from it provided the deeply sampled blood TCRbeta repertoires that made up the dataset. The repertoires were released in a freely available public database meant as a resource for research on the immune response to SARS-CoV-2. The samples were drawn from two sources: the first 160 participants of the ongoing ImmuneRACE study, and 1,254 subjects contributed by 6 global collaborators. The sample metadata nearly always contained a de-identified subject ID, COVID-19 status, age in years and sex. Where available, HLA class I and class II types were taken from metadata supplied by the sample provider and were not determined by assay-based typing. On the study overall, not on this receptor specifically: The quantity of clinical and demographic metadata differed by source and by participant and was supplied without curation.

The germline V gene encodes CDR1 MNHEY and CDR2 SMNVEV (reference sequence). The trim is 6 bases for V and 9 bases for J, with a gap of 26 bases between the germline ends. The CDR3, from cysteine to phenylalanine, totals 17 residues. The read is trimmed to its CDR3 DNA, 51 bases read in frame from base 1. At one collaborating source in Seattle, patients were enrolled during active infection and were followed longitudinally through the course of disease. The collaborating institutions used their own protocols to collect whole blood in K2EDTA tubes. Collaborator samples were shipped for TCRbeta analysis as frozen whole blood, isolated PBMCs, or DNA extracted from either sample type. Points on this clone: The target of this receptor is not known. Base quality data are lacking; no much larger clone is found one base away.

TCRbeta CDR3 regions were amplified from genomic DNA by means of the immunoSEQ Assay, a bias-controlled multiplex PCR. Per the original workflow: The number of nucleated cells in each sample was estimated by amplification of reference gene primers within the assay. To quantify the absolute abundance of each unique TCRbeta CDR3 rearrangement, sequence reads were collapsed and filtered. For each sample, productive Simpson clonality was calculated by taking the square root of Simpson's diversity index across productive rearrangements. TCRdb mirrors the immuneACCESS table, restricted to in-frame sequences. Some clones are absent from its copies; in checked studies, under half trace to an unresolved V gene, and the reason for the others is unknown. Clonal size and the V and J genes are those of that table, whereas D and trimming came from the DNA. The sample table holds some 200,000 clones, of which approximately 78% were seen once. The ten largest clones add up to 5.2% of the sample.

The sample was peripheral blood. The rearranged segments are TRBV27 and TRBJ2-2; perhaps TRBD1 is the D gene, with 6 bases matching. The receptor's source is a woman in her seventies with COVID-19, enrolled during active disease. Read as DNA, the sequence is TGTGCCAGCAGATATGACAGGTCGGTATTGCTGGTCTGGGAGCTGTTTTTT. The resulting protein is CASRYDRSVLLVWELFF.